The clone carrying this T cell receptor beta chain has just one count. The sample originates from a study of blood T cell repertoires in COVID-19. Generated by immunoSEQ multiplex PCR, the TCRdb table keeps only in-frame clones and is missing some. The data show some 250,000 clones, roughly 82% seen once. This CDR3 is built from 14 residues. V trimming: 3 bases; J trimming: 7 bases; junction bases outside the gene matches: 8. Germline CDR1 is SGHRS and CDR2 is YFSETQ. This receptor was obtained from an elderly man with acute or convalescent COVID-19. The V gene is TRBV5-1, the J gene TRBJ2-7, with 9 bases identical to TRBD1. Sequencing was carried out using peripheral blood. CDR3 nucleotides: TGCGCCAGCAGCTGGGGACAGGGTCCGGGGGAGCAGTACTTC. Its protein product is CASSWGQGPGEQYF.